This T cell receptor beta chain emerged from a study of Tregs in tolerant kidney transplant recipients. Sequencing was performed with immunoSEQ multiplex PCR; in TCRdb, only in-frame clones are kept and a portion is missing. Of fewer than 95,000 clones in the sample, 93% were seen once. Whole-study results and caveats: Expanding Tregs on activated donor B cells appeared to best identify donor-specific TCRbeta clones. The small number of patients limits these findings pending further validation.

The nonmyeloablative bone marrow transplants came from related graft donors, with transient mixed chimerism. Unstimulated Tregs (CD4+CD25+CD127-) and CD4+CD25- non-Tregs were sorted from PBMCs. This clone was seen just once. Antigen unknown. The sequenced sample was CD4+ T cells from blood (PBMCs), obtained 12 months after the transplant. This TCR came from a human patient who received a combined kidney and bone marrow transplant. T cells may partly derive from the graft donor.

CDR3 amino acids: CASSLVGGSYEQYF. DNA for the CDR3: TGCGCCAGCAGCTTGGTCGGCGGATCCTACGAGCAGTACTTC. The gene calls are TRBV5-1 and TRBJ2-7; D is ambiguous. V was cut by 0 bases and J by 1 base, with 8 bases left in between. This CDR3 is 14 amino acids long. From germline, CDR1 is SGHRS and CDR2 YFSETQ. Full variable domain (remainder filled in from reference TRBV5-1 and TRBJ2-7): KAGVTQTPRYLIKTRGQQVTLSCSPISGHRSVSWYQQTPGQGLQFLFEYFSETQRNKGNFPGRFSGRQFSNSRSEMNVSTLELGDSALYLCASSLVGGSYEQYFGPGTRLTVT.